This paragraph reports one TCR beta chain. The data originate from a study of shared clonotypes between healthy human individuals. The repertoire was sequenced with immunoSEQ multiplex PCR; TCRdb's copy has only in-frame clones and lacks some. The sample contains about 1.1 million clones, around three quarters of which appear only once. Deletions cut 1 base from V and 7 bases from J, with 21 bases between. This CDR3 contains 17 residues. Germline V gives CDR1 MNHNS, CDR2 SASEGT. The chain recombines TRBV6-1 with TRBJ2-3, with D tentatively TRBD1 or TRBD2 (5 bases each). The TCR was taken from a man aged 18 to 29 in good health. Some clones in this sample may be carry-over from other donors' samples. The sequenced sample was memory CD4+ T cells from PBMCs. Subset meaning: CD45RA-negative fraction. The CDR3 protein is CASSEDPPPGLTNTQYF. Written as DNA, the CDR3 is TGTGCCAGCAGTGAAGATCCCCCTCCGGGGCTTACCAATACGCAGTATTTT.